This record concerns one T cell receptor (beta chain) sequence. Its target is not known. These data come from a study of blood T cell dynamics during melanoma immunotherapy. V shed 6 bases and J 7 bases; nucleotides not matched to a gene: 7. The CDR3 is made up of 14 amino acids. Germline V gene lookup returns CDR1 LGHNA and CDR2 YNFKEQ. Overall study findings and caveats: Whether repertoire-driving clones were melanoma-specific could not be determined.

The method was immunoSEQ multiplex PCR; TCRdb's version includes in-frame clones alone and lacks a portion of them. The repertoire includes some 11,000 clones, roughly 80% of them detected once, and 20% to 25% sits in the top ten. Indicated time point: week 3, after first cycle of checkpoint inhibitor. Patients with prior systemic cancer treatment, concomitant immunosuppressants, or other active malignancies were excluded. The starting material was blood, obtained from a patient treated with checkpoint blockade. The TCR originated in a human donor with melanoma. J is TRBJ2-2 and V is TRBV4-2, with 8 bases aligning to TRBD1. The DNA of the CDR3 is TGTGCCAGCAGACGGGACAGGTTGAGCGGGGAGCTGTTTTTT. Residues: CASRRDRLSGELFF.